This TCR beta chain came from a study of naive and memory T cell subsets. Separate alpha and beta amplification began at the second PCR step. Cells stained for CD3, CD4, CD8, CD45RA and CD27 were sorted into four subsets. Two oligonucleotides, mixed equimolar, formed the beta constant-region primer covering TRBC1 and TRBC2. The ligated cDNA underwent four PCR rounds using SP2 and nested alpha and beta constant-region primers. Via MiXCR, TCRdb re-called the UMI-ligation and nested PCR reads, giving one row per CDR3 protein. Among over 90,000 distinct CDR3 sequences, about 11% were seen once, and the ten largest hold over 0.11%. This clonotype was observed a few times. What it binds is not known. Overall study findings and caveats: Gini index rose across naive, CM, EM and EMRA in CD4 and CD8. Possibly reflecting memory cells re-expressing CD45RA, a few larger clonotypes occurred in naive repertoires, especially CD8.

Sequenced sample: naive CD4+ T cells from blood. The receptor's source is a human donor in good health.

The CDR3 sequence is CSARDTARYTEAFF. In DNA, the CDR3 is TGCAGTGCTAGAGATACCGCACGTTACACTGAAGCTTTCTTT. This chain connects TRBV20-1 to TRBJ1-1; no firm D call. The germline V and J ends were trimmed by 0 bases and 3 bases, with 11 bases remaining between them. Germline values: CDR1 DFQATT, CDR2 SNEGSKA (reference sequence). This CDR3 has 14 residues.